Below, one TCR beta chain is given with its context. Its target is not known. The PCR was carried out with 60 Vbeta primers and 13 Jbeta primers. The method was immunoSEQ multiplex PCR; TCRdb's version includes in-frame clones alone and lacks a portion of them. Of about 110,000 clones detected, roughly two thirds appear once; the ten largest clones hold about 2.8%. The data derive from a study of cytomegalovirus exposure and HLA in healthy donors. Study-wide points: Sequencing depth across donors, presence/absence analyses assumed, was roughly uniform.

V lost 4 bases, J lost 3 bases, and 9 bases lay in between. CDR3 size: 14 residues. Germline-derived CDR1 and CDR2 are MGHRA and YSYEKL. The chain has TRBV4-1 and TRBJ1-4; a possible D gene is TRBD1 (6 bases). The source is a female donor in good health and CMV-seronegative. Sequenced sample: PBMCs. This CDR3 is CASSRQEANEKLFF. In DNA, the CDR3 is TGCGCCAGCAGCCGACAGGAAGCTAATGAAAAACTGTTTTTT.